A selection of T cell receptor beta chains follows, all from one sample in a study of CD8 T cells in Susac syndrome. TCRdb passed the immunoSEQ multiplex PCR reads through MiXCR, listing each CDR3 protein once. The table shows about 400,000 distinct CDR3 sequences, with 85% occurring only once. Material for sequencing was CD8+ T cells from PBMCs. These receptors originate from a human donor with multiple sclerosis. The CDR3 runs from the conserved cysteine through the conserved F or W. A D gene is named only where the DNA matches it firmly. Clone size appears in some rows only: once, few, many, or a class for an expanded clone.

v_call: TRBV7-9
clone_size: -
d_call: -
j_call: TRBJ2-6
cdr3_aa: CASSDQRVSGANVLTF
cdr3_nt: TGTGCCAGCAGCGATCAGAGAGTTTCTGGGGCCAACGTCCTGACTTTC

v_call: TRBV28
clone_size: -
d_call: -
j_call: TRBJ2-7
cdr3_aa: CASSPPGPSYEQYF
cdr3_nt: TGTGCCAGCAGTCCGCCGGGCCCCTCCTACGAGCAGTACTTC

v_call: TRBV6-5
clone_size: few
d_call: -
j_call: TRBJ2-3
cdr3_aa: CASSYRELADTQYF
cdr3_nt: TGTGCCAGCAGTTACAGGGAATTGGCAGATACGCAGTATTTT

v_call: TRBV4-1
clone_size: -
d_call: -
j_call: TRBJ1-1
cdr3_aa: CASSHVGQINTEAFF
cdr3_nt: TGCGCCAGCAGCCACGTAGGACAGATTAACACTGAAGCTTTCTTT

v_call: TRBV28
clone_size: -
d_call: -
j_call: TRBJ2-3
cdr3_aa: CASSSTVSQGTQYF
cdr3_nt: TGTGCCAGCAGTTCGACAGTCTCACAGGGTACGCAGTATTTT

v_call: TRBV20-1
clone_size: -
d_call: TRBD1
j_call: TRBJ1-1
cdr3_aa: CSARQGRSYTEAFF
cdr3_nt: TGCAGTGCGCGACAGGGTCGGTCGTACACTGAAGCTTTCTTT

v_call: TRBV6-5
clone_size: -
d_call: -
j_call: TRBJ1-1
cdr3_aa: CASSYGTGSANTEAFF
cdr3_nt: TGTGCCAGCAGTTACGGAACAGGGTCGGCGAACACTGAAGCTTTCTTT

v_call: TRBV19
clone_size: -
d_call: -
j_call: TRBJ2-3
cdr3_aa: CASSTITSTDTQYF
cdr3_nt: TGTGCCAGTAGTACTATAACTAGCACAGATACGCAGTATTTT

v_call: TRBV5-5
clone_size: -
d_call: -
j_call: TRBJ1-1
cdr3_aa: CASSSSFLITEAFF
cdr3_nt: TGTGCCAGCAGCTCCTCATTTCTGATTACTGAAGCTTTCTTT

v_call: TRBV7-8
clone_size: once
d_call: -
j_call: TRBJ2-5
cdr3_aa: CASSPGLGLLQETQYF
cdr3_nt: TGTGCCAGCAGCCCGGGGCTGGGACTTCTCCAAGAGACCCAGTACTTC

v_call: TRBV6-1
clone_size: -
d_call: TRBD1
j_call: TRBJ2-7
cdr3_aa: CASGTGPPYEQYF
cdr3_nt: TGTGCCAGCGGGACAGGGCCTCCCTACGAGCAGTACTTC

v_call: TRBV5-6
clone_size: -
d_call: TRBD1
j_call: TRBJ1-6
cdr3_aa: CASSLASTGGTSPLHF
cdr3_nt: TGTGCCAGCAGCTTGGCCAGTACAGGGGGCACTTCACCCCTCCACTTT

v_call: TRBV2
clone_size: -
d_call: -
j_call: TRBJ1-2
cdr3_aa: CASRAAVYGYTF
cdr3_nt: TGTGCCAGCAGGGCCGCTGTCTATGGCTACACCTTC